These 30 T cell receptor beta chains originate from one sample sequenced in a study of siplizumab effects on memory and regulatory T cells. Data came from immunoSEQ multiplex PCR; TCRdb stores just in-frame clones and leaves some out. Of tens of thousands of clones in the sample, 93% are singletons; the top ten hold 4.5% to 5%. Source material: CD8+ T cells sorted from blood. Receptors originate from a human donor in good health.

The rearrangement links TRBV27 to TRBJ2-5; D gene unclear. CDR1 is MNHEY, CDR2 SMNVEV, per germline (reference sequence). With 6 bases removed from V and 0 bases from J, the gap between germline ends came to 11 bases. The CDR3 length is 14 residues. The CDR3 DNA follows: TGTGCCAGCAGGTCCTCCCCGTACCAAGAGACCCAGTACTTC. Protein product: CASRSSPYQETQYF.

The chain employs TRBV7-9 and TRBJ2-7, with D unresolved. The CDR3 length is 12 residues. Germline V gene lookup returns CDR1 SEHNR and CDR2 FQNEAQ (reference sequence). The V and J ends lost 3 bases and 6 bases respectively, with 9 bases between them. The CDR3 here is CASSFFVAEQYF. The CDR3 DNA sequence: TGTGCCAGCAGCTTTTTTGTGGCCGAGCAGTACTTC.

The rearrangement uses TRBV19 and TRBJ2-4; D remains unclear. V lost 4 bases, J lost 0 bases, and 4 bases lay in between. Germline V gene sequence: CDR1 LNHDA, CDR2 SQIVND (reference sequence). The CDR3 covers 13 residues. The CDR3 coding sequence is TGTGCCAGTAGTAATTTAGCCAAAAACATTCAGTACTTC. This encodes CASSNLAKNIQYF.

The CDR3 protein is CASNRGPSNEQFF. As DNA, the CDR3 is TGTGCCAGCAACAGGGGGCCAAGCAATGAGCAGTTCTTC. V is TRBV5-4 and J is TRBJ2-1, with 9 bases that match TRBD1. The germline V gene has CDR1 SGHNT and CDR2 YYREEE (reference sequence). Trimming at V came to 6 bases and at J to 6 bases, leaving 4 bases not matched to a gene. CDR3 length: 13 residues.

This chain links TRBV7-9 with TRBJ2-1; D is perhaps TRBD2 (5 bases). The germline V gene has CDR1 SEHNR and CDR2 FQNEAQ (reference sequence). CDR3 length equals 16 residues. Trimming took off 2 bases at V and 0 bases at J, with 11 bases between the two ends. The CDR3 sequence: CASSLRDGSSYNEQFF. Written as DNA, the CDR3 is TGTGCCAGCAGCTTACGGGATGGGAGCTCCTACAATGAGCAGTTCTTC.

The V call is TRBV7-9, the J call TRBJ2-1, with 7 bases matching TRBD2. The trim removed 1 base at V and 0 bases at J, leaving 6 bases unmatched. Germline V gene lookup returns CDR1 SEHNR and CDR2 FQNEAQ (reference sequence). The CDR3 sequence is 17 residues long. DNA of the CDR3: TGTGCCAGCAGCTTAGTCTCCGGGGGGAGCTCCTACAATGAGCAGTTCTTC. Residues: CASSLVSGGSSYNEQFF.

This clone appeared once. The chain couples TRBV6-4 to TRBJ2-3, with D possibly being TRBD2 (6 bases). This CDR3 has 14 amino acids. Trimming pared 5 bases from V and 0 bases from J, leaving 9 bases between. CDR1 and CDR2 from the germline V gene are MRHNA and SNTAGT. CDR3 region: CASSPGGSTDTQYF. The CDR3 coding sequence is TGTGCCAGCAGTCCCGGGGGTAGCACAGATACGCAGTATTTT.

The chain carries TRBV9 and TRBJ2-7; tentative D call: TRBD1 (5 bases). Per the germline V gene, CDR1 is SGDLS and CDR2 is YYNGEE. V was trimmed by 0 bases and J by 5 bases, leaving 12 bases between them. The CDR3 runs 14 residues. The CDR3 nucleotides read TGTGCCAGCAGCGTAGAGGCAGGGCTTGACGAGCAGTACTTC. Its translation is CASSVEAGLDEQYF.

The chain couples TRBV12-2 to TRBJ1-5; the DNA was not used to check the table's D call, TRBD1. TRBV12-2 is marked as a pseudogene. CDR3 length: 18 residues. The CDR3 DNA is TGTGCAAGTCGCTTAGAGGCTGGTTGGGGACAGGCAATCGCGGCCCAGCATTTT. As protein: CASRLEAGWGQAIAAQHF.

This chain connects TRBV27 to TRBJ1-2, with a possible D match to TRBD1 (5 bases). This CDR3 is built from 14 residues. Germline lookup yields CDR1 MNHEY and CDR2 SMNVEV (reference sequence). V lost 3 bases, J lost 8 bases, and 16 bases lay in between. The CDR3 spells CASSFGTPGGGYTF. The CDR3 nucleotides read TGTGCCAGCAGTTTCGGGACTCCTGGGGGAGGCTACACCTTC.

V is TRBV14 and J is TRBJ2-2, with D unresolved. CDR3 length: 13 residues. Trimming stripped 4 bases from V and 6 bases from J, with 9 bases between. Germline loops: CDR1 SGHDN, CDR2 FVKESK. The chain's CDR3 is CASSPMWPGELFF. As DNA, the CDR3 is TGTGCCAGCAGCCCAATGTGGCCCGGGGAGCTGTTTTTT. Using reference TRBV14 and TRBJ2-2 for the parts outside the CDR3, the full variable domain is EAGVTQFPSHSVIEKGQTVTLRCDPISGHDNLYWYRRVMGKEIKFLLHFVKESKQDESGMPNNRFLAERTGGTYSTLKVQPAELEDSGVYFCASSPMWPGELFFGEGSRLTVL.

The V call is TRBV5-6, the J call TRBJ2-1; TRBD2 aligns across 8 bases. Germline CDR1 and CDR2: SGHDT and YYEEEE. This CDR3 has 16 residues. J lost 8 bases, V lost 2 bases, and 12 bases had no gene match. CDR3 in DNA: TGTGCCAGCAGCTTCGGAATCGGGGGGGCTAAGGATGAGCAGTTCTTC. Its translation: CASSFGIGGAKDEQFF.

This chain links TRBV4-1 with TRBJ2-7; D tentatively reads TRBD1 or TRBD2 (5 bases each). The ends were cut back, 1 base at V and 0 bases at J, with 7 bases in the middle. The CDR3 spans 14 residues. From germline, CDR1 is MGHRA and CDR2 YSYEKL. CDR3 sequence: CASSQGDLSYEQYF. The DNA for the CDR3 is TGCGCCAGCAGCCAAGGGGACCTCTCCTACGAGCAGTACTTC.

This sequence joins TRBV27 and TRBJ2-7, with D tentatively TRBD1 (5 bases). Germline values: CDR1 MNHEY, CDR2 SMNVEV (reference sequence). This CDR3 has 11 amino acids. Trimming took off 5 bases at V and 6 bases at J, with 8 bases between the two ends. CDR3: CASSAGFEQYF. The DNA for the CDR3 is TGTGCCAGCAGTGCAGGGTTCGAGCAGTACTTC.

The rearrangement joins TRBV7-9 to TRBJ2-5; TRBD1 matches at 9 bases. Unmatched junction bases numbered 13, after V lost 2 bases and J lost 6 bases. CDR1 and CDR2 from the germline V gene are SEHNR and FQNEAQ (reference sequence). The CDR3 has 17 amino acids. CDR3 amino acids: CASSLNVGDRDLQTQYF. DNA of the CDR3: TGTGCCAGCAGCTTAAATGTCGGGGACAGGGATTTACAGACCCAGTACTTC.

This clone was counted between two and nine times. V usage is TRBV19 and J usage is TRBJ1-1, with D unclear. Trimming took off 4 bases at V and 0 bases at J, with 6 bases between the two ends. CDR3 length equals 13 residues. Per the germline V gene, CDR1 is LNHDA and CDR2 is SQIVND (reference sequence). CDR3 DNA sequence: TGTGCCAGTAGTAACAGATTGAACACTGAAGCTTTCTTT. Its protein is CASSNRLNTEAFF.

Regarding this clone: The junction departs from germline at one end; a sequencing error may be responsible. The chain recombines TRBV7-9 with TRBJ2-1; D remains unclear. Germline V gene lookup returns CDR1 SEHNR and CDR2 FQNEAQ (reference sequence). The CDR3 is 12 residues long. CDR3 in DNA: TGTGCCAGCAGTTTAGATTACAATGAGCAGTTCTTC. The encoded protein is CASSLDYNEQFF.

This chain joins TRBV27 and TRBJ2-7; D might be TRBD1 (5 bases). V was clipped by 2 bases and J by 3 bases, with 14 bases between them. Germline assignment: CDR1 MNHEY and CDR2 SMNVEV (reference sequence). This CDR3 is 15 amino acids long. The CDR3 loop is CASSLGPGLDYEQYF. The CDR3 bases are TGTGCCAGCAGTTTAGGCCCAGGGCTAGACTACGAGCAGTACTTC.

The V and J genes are TRBV4-1 and TRBJ1-5; D not resolved. Trimming left V 0 bases short and J 15 bases short, with 15 bases between. This CDR3 comprises 13 residues. The germline V gene has CDR1 MGHRA and CDR2 YSYEKL. The CDR3 nucleotides read TGCGCCAGCAGCCAAGATTCAACTGTAAGGGCGCATTTT. Translating it yields CASSQDSTVRAHF.

The chain links TRBV19 to TRBJ2-1; 8 positions match TRBD1. Germline V gene sequence: CDR1 LNHDA, CDR2 SQIVND (reference sequence). After removal of 5 bases from V and 5 bases from J, the junction contained 11 bases not matched to a gene. The length of the CDR3 is 16 residues. As DNA, the CDR3 is TGTGCCAGTAGTCTCCCGACAGGGGTCGGAGACAATGAGCAGTTCTTC. This encodes CASSLPTGVGDNEQFF.

This rearrangement joins TRBV7-9 to TRBJ2-6, with D perhaps matching TRBD1 (5 bases). The CDR3 sequence is 18 residues long. With 5 bases removed from V and 0 bases from J, the gap between germline ends came to 17 bases. The germline gives CDR1 SEHNR, CDR2 FQNEAQ (reference sequence). CDR3 protein: CASSQIARDHSGANVLTF. As DNA, the CDR3 is TGTGCCAGCAGCCAGATCGCCAGGGATCACTCTGGGGCCAACGTCCTGACTTTC.

V is TRBV7-6 and J is TRBJ1-4; the match to TRBD1 covers 9 bases. V was clipped by 5 bases and J by 6 bases; unmatched bases: 4. The CDR3 has 14 amino acids. The germline CDR1 and CDR2 sequences are SGHVS and FNYEAQ. The CDR3 protein is CASSPGQGDEKLFF. CDR3 sequence (DNA): TGTGCCAGCAGCCCGGGACAGGGAGATGAAAAACTGTTTTTT.

The CDR3 spells CASSLTASAGDYYGYTF. Here the CDR3 DNA reads TGTGCCAGCAGTCTGACAGCATCGGCCGGGGACTACTATGGCTACACCTTC. The rearrangement links TRBV27 to TRBJ1-2, with D possibly being TRBD1 (5 bases). V lost 5 bases to trimming and J lost 3 bases, with 22 bases between them. CDR3 length: 17 residues. Germline V gene data show CDR1 as MNHEY and CDR2 as SMNVEV (reference sequence).

This chain joins TRBV9 and TRBJ2-7, with 8 bases fitting TRBD2. This CDR3 is built from 14 residues. Germline trimming cut 0 bases from V and 6 bases from J; bases unmatched to any gene: 5. CDR1 is SGDLS, CDR2 YYNGEE, per germline. In DNA, the CDR3 is TGTGCCAGCAGCGTAGCCGGGGGGGCCTCCGAGCAGTACTTC. Encoded protein: CASSVAGGASEQYF.

The rearrangement uses TRBV18 and TRBJ2-7; perhaps D is TRBD1 or TRBD2 (5 bases each). Trimming took off 3 bases at V and 5 bases at J, with 14 bases between the two ends. The CDR3 spans 14 residues. Germline-derived CDR1 and CDR2 are KGHSH and LQKENI. Here the CDR3 DNA reads TGTGCCAGCTCACCTCCCGAATTGGGGGACGAGCAGTACTTC. Residues: CASSPPELGDEQYF.

The gene calls are TRBV30 and TRBJ1-2; D is undetermined. The CDR3 sequence is 16 residues long. V lost 2 bases to trimming and J lost 0 bases, with 16 bases between them. CDR1 is GTSNPN and CDR2 is SVGIG in the germline V gene (reference sequence). CDR3 DNA: TGTGCCTGGAGTCCGGAGGGAGCCGGGGCTAACTATGGCTACACCTTC. Its translation: CAWSPEGAGANYGYTF.

The gene calls are TRBV27 and TRBJ2-1; D ambiguous. The germline CDR1 and CDR2 sequences are MNHEY and SMNVEV (reference sequence). The V end was cut by 5 bases, the J end by 0 bases, with 8 bases between. The CDR3 contains 14 residues. The CDR3 nucleotides read TGTGCCAGCAGTGTCTACGACTCCTACAATGAGCAGTTCTTC. Translating it yields CASSVYDSYNEQFF.

V is TRBV5-6 and J is TRBJ2-7; D may be TRBD2 (6 bases). The CDR3 is 12 amino acids. In germline, CDR1 is SGHDT, CDR2 YYEEEE. Between the trimmed V and J ends, which lost 4 bases and 5 bases, there was a span of 10 bases. The CDR3 loop reads CASSLGSDEQYF. The CDR3 nucleotides are TGTGCCAGCAGCCTCGGGAGTGACGAGCAGTACTTC.

V gene TRBV13 combines with J gene TRBJ2-2; D gene unclear. The CDR3 consists of 15 residues. Trimming pared 5 bases from V and 6 bases from J, leaving 16 bases between. The germline CDR1 and CDR2 sequences are PRHDT and FYEKMQ (reference sequence). CDR3 nucleotides: TGTGCCAGCAGCCCCCGGATCGCTCGGTCCGGGGAGCTGTTTTTT. Amino acids: CASSPRIARSGELFF. The complete variable domain, with remaining parts taken from reference TRBV13 and TRBJ2-2, reads AAGVIQSPRHLIKEKRETATLKCYPIPRHDTVYWYQQGPGQDPQFLISFYEKMQSDKGSIPDRFSAQQFSDYHSELNMSSLELGDSALYFCASSPRIARSGELFFGEGSRLTVL.

The rearrangement links TRBV19 to TRBJ1-2; 10 bases are shared with TRBD1. This CDR3 spans 13 amino acids. After removal of 4 bases from V and 6 bases from J, the junction contained 2 bases not matched to a gene. CDR1 is LNHDA and CDR2 is SQIVND in the germline V gene (reference sequence). CDR3 sequence: CASSTGTGDGYTF. The CDR3 coding sequence is TGTGCCAGTAGTACCGGGACAGGGGATGGCTACACCTTC.